This is a list of T cell receptor beta chains from one sample in a study of blood T cell repertoires in COVID-19. This table comes from immunoSEQ multiplex PCR, and its TCRdb copy is limited to in-frame clones, with some not included. The data show approximately 30,000 clones, 90% to 95% seen once. Input material: peripheral blood. These receptors came from a human donor with active COVID-19. The donor label of this sample is uncertain. Each CDR3 is given with its conserved first and last residue.

j_gene	v_gene	len	CDR3aa
TRBJ1-1	TRBV9	16	CASSVEGGRLNTEAFF
TRBJ2-2	TRBV20-1	13	CSASRRFTGELFF
TRBJ1-1	TRBV7-2	15	CASSTWSGGYTEAFF
TRBJ2-3	TRBV11-2	15	CASSLDGTGSDTQYF
TRBJ2-4	TRBV10-3	13	CAISAVEGGIQYF
TRBJ1-5	TRBV27	15	CASDWGRQRNQPQHF
TRBJ1-3	TRBV2	16	CASRSGTASSGNTIYF
TRBJ2-7	TRBV7-2	11	CASSSTYEQYF
TRBJ1-6	TRBV2	18	CASGGQGGQSSYNSPLHF
TRBJ1-2	TRBV9	14	CASSVEQAPYGYTF
TRBJ1-2	TRBV19	15	CASSSPGGSNYGYTF
TRBJ2-7	TRBV28	13	CASSSGQQREQYF
TRBJ2-1	TRBV9	17	CASSVGLAGGNYNEQFF
TRBJ2-3	TRBV28	18	CASRSSTLAGAFTDTQYF
TRBJ2-7	TRBV7-2	16	CASSPWAQRGSYEQYF
TRBJ2-1	TRBV25-1	16	CASSEPYGRKAVEQFF
TRBJ2-1	TRBV3-1/TRBV3-2	14	CASTIRQGGDEQFF
TRBJ2-3	TRBV25-1	11	CASSDFGTQYF
TRBJ1-4	TRBV2	15	CASSVSRVPSEKLFF
TRBJ2-7	TRBV7-9	13	CASGRQDHYEQYF
TRBJ2-7	TRBV7-9	14	CASSLTSGSYEQYF
TRBJ2-2	TRBV3-1/TRBV3-2	20	CASSQERDRGSYSNTGELFF
TRBJ1-2	TRBV5-1	14	CASSLEGDSYGYTF
TRBJ2-2	TRBV19	14	CASSMGLATGELFF
TRBJ1-6	TRBV25-1	16	CASSQGQSSYNSPLHF
TRBJ1-1	TRBV5-1	15	CASSLGQGLYTEAFF
TRBJ2-3	TRBV9	15	CASSVEGQPTDTQYF
TRBJ2-7	TRBV28	14	CASSSPTGSYEQYF
TRBJ2-1	TRBV27	16	CASSSLAGGQYNEQFF
TRBJ1-2	TRBV5-4	13	CASRRVTSYGYTF
TRBJ2-7	TRBV10-3	13	CAISRDSSYEQYF
TRBJ1-5	TRBV2	14	CASRGGQGNQPQHF